The clone carrying this TCR beta chain has just one count. Its matching antigen is unknown. The data were taken from a study of Tregs in tolerant kidney transplant recipients. Looking at the study overall: Recipients received nonmyeloablative bone marrow transplants from related graft donors, with transient mixed chimerism.

Study-wide results and caveats: Activated donor B cell expansion appeared to reveal the most relevant donor-specific TCRbeta repertoire. For some patients, primers changed over time, blocking nucleotide-level comparison.

The data were produced by immunoSEQ multiplex PCR, yet TCRdb's version contains in-frame clones alone and is incomplete. This table holds more than 60,000 clones, under 98% found once. Germline V gene data show CDR1 as MNHNS and CDR2 as SASEGT. The V and J ends lost 6 bases and 2 bases respectively, with 11 bases between them. The CDR3 length is 13 residues. Source: CD4+ T cells from blood, taken before the transplant. This receptor was taken from a human donor who received a combined kidney and bone marrow transplant. The rearrangement links TRBV6-1 to TRBJ2-7, with D possibly being TRBD2 (6 bases). CDR3 loop: CASREGIPYEQYF. DNA of the CDR3: TGTGCCAGCAGGGAGGGAATCCCCTACGAGCAGTACTTC.